This T cell receptor (beta chain) came from a study of T cell clonality in common variable immunodeficiency. Study outcomes and limitations: Authors noted CVID clonality's cause needs subpopulation repertoire sequencing. Common variable immunodeficiency TCR beta sequences reportedly had fewer deletions and N-nucleotide insertions.

Data came from immunoSEQ multiplex PCR; TCRdb stores just in-frame clones and leaves some out. The profile covers around 16,000 clones, none occurring a single time. Many counts were recorded for this clone. Its antigen is unidentified. Read sequence stops 3 residues before the CDR3 end, and the germline J gene provides the missing end. Heparinized whole blood, about 5 to 8.5 ml, came from each donor. The CDR3 has 13 residues. The V and J ends lost 7 bases and 1 base, in that order; junction bases with no gene match: 1. Germline V CDR1 and CDR2: LNHDA, SQIVND (reference sequence). This clonotype originated in a human donor with common variable immunodeficiency. The chain carries TRBV19 and TRBJ2-3, with 8 positions matching TRBD2. The specimen was peripheral blood mononuclear cells. The sequenced part of the CDR3 DNA is TGTGCCAGTAAGACTAGCGGCACAGATACG. Residues: CASKTSGTDT. The full-length CDR3 reads as CASKTSGTDTQYF.